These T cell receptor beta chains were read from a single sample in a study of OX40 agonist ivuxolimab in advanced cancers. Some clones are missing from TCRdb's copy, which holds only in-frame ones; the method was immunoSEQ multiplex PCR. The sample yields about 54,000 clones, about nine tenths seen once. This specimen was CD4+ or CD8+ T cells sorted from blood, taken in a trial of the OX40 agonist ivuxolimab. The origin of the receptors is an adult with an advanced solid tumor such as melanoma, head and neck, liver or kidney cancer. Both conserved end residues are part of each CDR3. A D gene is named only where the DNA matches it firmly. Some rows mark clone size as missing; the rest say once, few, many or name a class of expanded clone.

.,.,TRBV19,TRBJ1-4,CASSILGAQNEKLFF,TGTGCCAGTAGTATTTTAGGGGCTCAAAATGAAAAACTGTTTTTT
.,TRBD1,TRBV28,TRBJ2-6,CASGHSTGSLNVLTF,TGTGCCAGCGGACACTCGACAGGGTCCCTCAACGTCCTGACTTTC
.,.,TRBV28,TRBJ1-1,CASNLPNTEAFF,TGTGCCAGCAATTTGCCGAACACTGAAGCTTTCTTT
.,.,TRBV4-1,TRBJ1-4,CASSQEADGNEKLFF,TGCGCCAGCAGCCAAGAAGCGGACGGTAATGAAAAACTGTTTTTT
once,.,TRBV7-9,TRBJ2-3,CASSPAEDTQYF,TGTGCCAGCAGCCCAGCGGAAGATACGCAGTATTTT
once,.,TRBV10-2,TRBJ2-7,CASSEQGWGWVSYEQYF,TGCGCCAGCAGTGAACAAGGGTGGGGATGGGTTTCCTACGAGCAGTACTTC
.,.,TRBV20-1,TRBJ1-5,CSALSNQPQHF,TGCAGTGCTCTCAGCAATCAGCCCCAGCATTTT
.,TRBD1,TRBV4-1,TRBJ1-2,CASSQSQGAEYGYTF,TGCGCCAGCAGCCAATCACAGGGGGCTGAGTATGGCTACACCTTC
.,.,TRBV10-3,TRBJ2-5,CATLGPQGETQYF,TGTGCCACCTTGGGCCCTCAGGGGGAGACCCAGTACTTC
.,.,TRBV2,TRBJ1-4,CASRTTHLPNEKLFF,TGTGCCAGCAGAACGACCCACCTGCCTAATGAAAAACTGTTTTTT
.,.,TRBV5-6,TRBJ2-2,CASSVGGADTGELFF,TGTGCCAGCAGCGTAGGGGGGGCGGACACCGGGGAGCTGTTTTTT
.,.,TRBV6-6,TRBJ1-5,CASSLTNQPQHF,TGTGCCAGCAGCCTCACAAATCAGCCCCAGCATTTT
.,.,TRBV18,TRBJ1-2,CASSPDTGHGYTF,TGTGCCAGCTCACCGGACACGGGTCATGGCTACACCTTC
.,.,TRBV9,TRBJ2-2,CASSVGVGRGTGELFF,TGTGCCAGCAGCGTAGGGGTCGGACGGGGCACCGGGGAGCTGTTTTTT
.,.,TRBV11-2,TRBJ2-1,CASSSTQGYNEQFF,TGTGCCAGCAGCTCCACTCAGGGGTACAATGAGCAGTTCTTC
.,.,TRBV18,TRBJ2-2,CASTFTTVSNTGELFF,TGTGCCAGCACGTTTACGACTGTTTCGAACACCGGGGAGCTGTTTTTT
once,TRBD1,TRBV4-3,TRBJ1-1,CASSQQGAETEAFF,TGCGCCAGCAGCCAACAGGGGGCAGAGACTGAAGCTTTCTTT
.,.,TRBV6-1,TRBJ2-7,CASSESQGFYEQYF,TGTGCCAGCAGTGAAAGTCAGGGTTTCTACGAGCAGTACTTC
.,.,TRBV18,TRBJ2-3,CASSPEADTQYF,TGTGCCAGCTCACCAGAAGCAGATACGCAGTATTTT
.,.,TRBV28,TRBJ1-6,CASSSLDIPSSYNSPLHF,TGTGCCAGCAGTTCACTGGACATCCCGAGCTCCTATAATTCACCCCTCCACTTT
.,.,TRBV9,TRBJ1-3,CASSRGGNTIYF,TGTGCCAGCAGCCGGGGGGGAAACACCATATATTTT
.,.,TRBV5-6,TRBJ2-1,CASSPWGAFEQFF,TGTGCCAGCAGCCCCTGGGGCGCTTTTGAGCAGTTCTTC
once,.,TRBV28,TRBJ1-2,CASSPNYGYTF,TGTGCCAGCAGCCCGAACTATGGCTACACCTTC
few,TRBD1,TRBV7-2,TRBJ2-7,CASSLVAGGYEQYF,TGTGCCAGCAGCTTAGTTGCAGGGGGTTACGAGCAGTACTTC
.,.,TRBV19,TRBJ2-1,CASSNGGTYYNEQFF,TGTGCCAGCAGTAACGGGGGAACCTACTACAATGAGCAGTTCTTC
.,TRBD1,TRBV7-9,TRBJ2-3,CASSFSTGAGNTQYF,TGTGCCAGCAGCTTTTCGACAGGGGCGGGAAATACGCAGTATTTT
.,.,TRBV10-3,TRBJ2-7,CASSFLLGPYEQYF,TGTGCCAGCAGTTTCCTACTGGGACCCTACGAGCAGTACTTC
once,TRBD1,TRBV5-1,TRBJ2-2,CASSALTTGTTGELFF,TGCGCCAGCAGCGCCCTCACGACAGGGACCACCGGGGAGCTGTTTTTT
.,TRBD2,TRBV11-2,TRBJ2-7,CASRRPSGRAYEQYF,TGTGCCAGCAGGCGACCTAGCGGGAGGGCCTACGAGCAGTACTTC
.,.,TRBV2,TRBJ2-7,CASTDPPGSGAYEQYF,TGTGCCAGCACCGACCCCCCCGGGAGTGGGGCCTACGAGCAGTACTTC
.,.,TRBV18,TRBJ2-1,CASSPAATPSYNEQFF,TGTGCCAGCTCACCGGCTGCTACCCCTTCCTACAATGAGCAGTTCTTC
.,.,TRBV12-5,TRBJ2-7,CASGNPPYEQYF,TGTGCTAGTGGGAACCCTCCCTACGAGCAGTACTTC
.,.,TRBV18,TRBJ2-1,CASSPGGVLFF,TGTGCCAGCTCACCGGGGGGAGTACTGTTCTTC
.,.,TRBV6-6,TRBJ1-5,CASINSRHSNQPQHF,TGTGCCAGCATTAACAGCCGTCATAGCAATCAGCCCCAGCATTTT
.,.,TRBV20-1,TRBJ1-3,CSASWGDTIYF,TGCAGTGCTAGTTGGGGGGACACCATATATTTT
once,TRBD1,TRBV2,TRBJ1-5,CASGTGGDQPQHF,TGTGCCAGCGGGACAGGGGGTGATCAGCCCCAGCATTTT
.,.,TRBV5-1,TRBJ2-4,CASSLGTLEPLAKNIQYF,TGCGCCAGCAGCTTGGGCACCCTCGAACCCTTAGCCAAAAACATTCAGTACTTC
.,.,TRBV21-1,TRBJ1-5,CASRPQGTDDNQPQHF,TGTGCCAGCAGACCACAGGGTACGGACGATAATCAGCCCCAGCATTTT
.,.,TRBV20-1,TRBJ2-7,CSGQDTYEQYF,TGCAGCGGGCAGGATACCTACGAGCAGTACTTC
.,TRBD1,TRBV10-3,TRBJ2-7,CAIRDWTGKDSYEQYF,TGTGCCATCAGGGATTGGACAGGCAAAGACTCCTACGAGCAGTACTTC
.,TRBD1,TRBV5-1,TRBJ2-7,CASSSSGTGRSEQYF,TGCGCCAGCAGCTCCTCCGGGACAGGGAGGAGCGAGCAGTACTTC
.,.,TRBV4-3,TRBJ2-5,CASSLVPSGVETQYF,TGCGCCAGCAGCCTCGTCCCCTCGGGGGTAGAGACCCAGTACTTC
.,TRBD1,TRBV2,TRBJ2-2,CASIRTGGRGGELFF,TGTGCCAGCATCAGGACAGGGGGCAGGGGCGGGGAGCTGTTTTTT
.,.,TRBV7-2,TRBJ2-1,CASSLIPKNEQFF,TGTGCCAGCAGCTTAATACCGAAGAATGAGCAGTTCTTC
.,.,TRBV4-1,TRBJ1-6,CASTWGFGGNSPLHF,TGCGCCAGCACCTGGGGGTTTGGGGGAAATTCACCCCTCCACTTT
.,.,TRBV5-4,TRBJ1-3,CASSSGVGNTIYF,TGTGCCAGCAGCTCGGGGGTCGGAAACACCATATATTTT
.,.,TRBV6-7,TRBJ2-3,CASSCDKDRTDTQYF,TGTGCCAGCAGTTGCGACAAAGACAGAACAGATACGCAGTATTTT